This entry lists 10 T cell receptor beta chains sequenced from one sample in a study of technical replicates of blood from a handful of donors. Clones were sequenced by immunoSEQ multiplex PCR, and TCRdb holds only the in-frame ones, with some missing. This sample has 80,000 or so clones, with 95% to 98% found just once. The specimen sequenced was T cells isolated from PBMCs. These receptors were obtained from a human donor in good health.

The chain recombines TRBV19 with TRBJ2-3; weak D call: TRBD2 (5 bases). The germline gives CDR1 LNHDA, CDR2 SQIVND (reference sequence). Trimming took off 6 bases at V and 6 bases at J, with 13 bases between the two ends. This CDR3 has 13 amino acids. The CDR3 is CASRREPTDTQYF. Written as DNA, the CDR3 is TGTGCCAGTAGGAGGGAGCCAACGGATACGCAGTATTTT.

The chain carries TRBV29-1 and TRBJ2-1; D ambiguous. Trimming cost V 2 bases and J 8 bases, with 10 bases left between them. This CDR3 is 12 amino acids long. Germline CDR1 and CDR2: SQVTM and ANQGSEA. The CDR3 sequence: CSVELKIDEQFF. CDR3 bases: TGCAGCGTTGAACTTAAGATAGATGAGCAGTTCTTC.

The chain couples TRBV27 to TRBJ2-5; 8 bases align to TRBD2. Germline V gene sequence: CDR1 MNHEY, CDR2 SMNVEV (reference sequence). This CDR3 contains 16 residues. With V trimmed by 3 bases and J by 5 bases, 11 bases remained unmatched. The CDR3 nucleotides read TGTGCCAGCAGTTTTTCAGCGGGGGAGATAGGGGAGACCCAGTACTTC. It specifies CASSFSAGEIGETQYF.

The rearrangement links TRBV30 to TRBJ2-7; D is ambiguous. Trimming shortened V by 0 bases and J by 3 bases, and 9 bases separated the two germline ends. Germline loops: CDR1 GTSNPN, CDR2 SVGIG (reference sequence). This CDR3 spans 13 amino acids. CDR3 DNA sequence: TGTGCCTGGAGTGTACAACCCCTCTACGAGCAGTACTTC. Its translation is CAWSVQPLYEQYF.

The rearrangement links TRBV4-2 to TRBJ1-3, with D hard to call. Per germline, CDR1 LGHNA and CDR2 YNFKEQ. The V gene lost 0 bases and the J gene lost 0 bases, with 9 bases spanning the gap. The CDR3 loop spans 16 amino acids. CDR3 in DNA: TGTGCCAGCAGCCAAGATGGCTCAAGCTCTGGAAACACCATATATTTT. The encoded protein is CASSQDGSSSGNTIYF.

The genes are TRBV2 and TRBJ1-2; 8 positions agree with TRBD1. V was pared by 5 bases and J by 4 bases, with 6 bases of the junction left unmatched. The germline gives CDR1 SNHLY, CDR2 FYNNEI. The CDR3 is made up of 14 amino acids. This CDR3 reads CASSYRGSGYGYTF. The CDR3 nucleotides are TGTGCCAGCAGTTACAGGGGGTCAGGCTATGGCTACACCTTC.

The CDR3 DNA reads as TGTGCCAGCAGCTTAGGGGAGTCTTCTGGGGCCAACGTCCTGACTTTC. Translated, it gives CASSLGESSGANVLTF. The chain uses TRBV9 and TRBJ2-6; D tentatively fits TRBD1 or TRBD2 (5 bases each). Per the germline V gene, CDR1 is SGDLS and CDR2 is YYNGEE. V was shortened by 4 bases and J by 1 base, with 12 bases between the two germline ends. The CDR3 runs to 16 residues.

V usage is TRBV14 and J usage is TRBJ1-1; D gene uncertain. The CDR3 has 14 residues. Trimming took 4 bases from V and 1 from J, leaving 10 bases between them. The V gene's germline CDR1 is SGHDN and CDR2 FVKESK. CDR3 region: CASSPLSRNTEAFF. The CDR3 DNA reads TGTGCCAGCAGCCCCCTTTCCAGGAACACTGAAGCTTTCTTT.

The CDR3 here is CASSSGTIRQPQHF. CDR3 coding DNA: TGTGCCAGCAGCTCCGGGACAATACGTCAGCCCCAGCATTTT. The rearrangement uses TRBV7-9 and TRBJ1-5, with D tentatively TRBD1 (6 bases). Germline assignment: CDR1 SEHNR and CDR2 FQNEAQ (reference sequence). V lost 4 bases and J 6 bases, leaving 13 bases between the germline ends. This CDR3 region has 14 residues.

The J gene is TRBJ2-5, the V gene TRBV11-3; a possible D gene is TRBD1 (5 bases). This CDR3 has 15 residues. V was shortened by 5 bases and J by 2 bases, with 15 bases between the two germline ends. Germline CDR1 reads SGHNT; CDR2 reads YENEEA. In DNA, the CDR3 is TGTGCCAGCAGCCCCGGCGGCAGGGAACAAGAGACCCAGTACTTC. Encoded protein: CASSPGGREQETQYF.